This T cell receptor (beta chain) was captured in a study of T cell responses to AZD1222 COVID-19 vaccine. General study results and limits: Two doses of AZD1222 preceded a rise in Spike-specific TCR breadth and depth. Baseline seropositives among AZD1222 recipients totaled only six.

A word on this clone: Its antigen is unknown.

The table came from immunoSEQ multiplex PCR; TCRdb's copy has only in-frame clones and leaves some out. The table records about 120,000 clones, about nine tenths of them present only once. Germline lookup yields CDR1 SGHNT and CDR2 YENEEA. The CDR3 is 15 amino acids. Trimming took 4 bases from V and 2 from J; bases not matched to a gene: 4. The chain employs TRBV11-3 and TRBJ2-7; TRBD2 aligns across 11 bases. This receptor was identified in an adult in good health. Source: peripheral blood, taken on day 0 of AZD1222 vaccination. In DNA form, the CDR3 reads TGTGCCAGCAGCTCACTAGCGGGAGACACCTACGAGCAGTACTTC. Protein: CASSSLAGDTYEQYF.